This TCR beta chain was recovered during a study of T cells in Graves' hyperthyroidism and ophthalmopathy. Points from the study as a whole: Most thyroid clonotypes expanded above 0.001 were also detected in blood. In the analysis, a 13 V-J model separated ophthalmopathy from stable hyperthyroidism.

Clinical Activity Scores of at least 3, NOSPECS grades of at least 4 and durations under 3 months characterized ophthalmopathy patients. CDR3 length: 16 residues. Deletions cut 4 bases from V and 2 bases from J, with 14 bases between. Germline lookup yields CDR1 KGHDR and CDR2 SFDVKD. Many counts were recorded for this clonotype. As yet, its antigen is unknown. What was amplified from RNA transcripts were TCR beta CDR3 regions. Researchers ran a first-round RT-PCR on the TCR CDR3 using the HTBI primer set. TCRdb re-called the multiplex PCR reads through MiXCR, storing one row per CDR3 protein. The sample lists about 350,000 distinct CDR3 sequences, about a sixth occurring once.

The V and J genes are TRBV24-1 and TRBJ1-5; D gene uncertain. The sequenced sample consisted of blood. The receptor was derived from a woman in her forties with Graves' ophthalmopathy. CDR3 in amino acids: CATSDAGYGGNQPQHF. CDR3 DNA sequence: TGTGCCACCAGTGACGCCGGTTATGGAGGCAATCAGCCCCAGCATTTT.